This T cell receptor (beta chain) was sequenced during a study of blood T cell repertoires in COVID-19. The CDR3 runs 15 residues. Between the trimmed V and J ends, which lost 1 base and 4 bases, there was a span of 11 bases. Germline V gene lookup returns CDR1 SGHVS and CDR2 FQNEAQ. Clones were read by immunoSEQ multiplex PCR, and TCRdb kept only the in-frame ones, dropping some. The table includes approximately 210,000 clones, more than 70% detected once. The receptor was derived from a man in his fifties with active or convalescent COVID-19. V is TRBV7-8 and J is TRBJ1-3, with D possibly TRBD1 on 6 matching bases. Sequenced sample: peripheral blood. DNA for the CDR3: TGTGCCAGCAGCTTAGAGCGCAGGGGAGGAAACACCATATATTTT. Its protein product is CASSLERRGGNTIYF.